These T cell receptor beta chains were read from a single sample in a study of blood T cell repertoires in COVID-19. Produced via immunoSEQ multiplex PCR; TCRdb's table is partial and in-frame only. The sample holds about 100,000 clones, roughly 92% seen once. Sequencing was performed on peripheral blood. Every receptor here comes from a man between 65 and 79 years old with acute or convalescent COVID-19. Both conserved end residues are part of each CDR3. Fields, in order: CDR3 protein, CDR3 DNA, D gene, V gene, J gene, clone size. A D gene is named only where the DNA matches it firmly. Clone size is not always given. Where it is, it says once, few, many or a class for expanded clones.

CDR3 protein: CAISESPSISVSHSYEQYF
CDR3 DNA: TGTGCCATCAGTGAGTCCCCCTCCATTAGTGTGAGCCACTCCTACGAGCAGTACTTC
D gene: NA
V gene: TRBV10-3
J gene: TRBJ2-7
clone size: NA

CDR3 protein: CATSDPDRANTGELFF
CDR3 DNA: TGTGCCACCAGTGATCCAGACAGGGCGAACACCGGGGAGCTGTTTTTT
D gene: TRBD1
V gene: TRBV24-1
J gene: TRBJ2-2
clone size: few

CDR3 protein: CSVLPTVAEAFF
CDR3 DNA: TGCAGCGTTCTTCCCACGGTCGCTGAAGCTTTCTTT
D gene: NA
V gene: TRBV29-1
J gene: TRBJ1-1
clone size: NA

CDR3 protein: CASSPWTSGGVDGELFF
CDR3 DNA: TGTGCCAGCAGCCCTTGGACTAGCGGGGGGGTCGACGGGGAGCTGTTTTTT
D gene: TRBD2
V gene: TRBV3-1/TRBV3-2
J gene: TRBJ2-2
clone size: NA

CDR3 protein: CASSPRDSNNSPLHF
CDR3 DNA: TGTGCCAGCTCACCTCGGGACAGCAATAATTCACCCCTCCACTTT
D gene: TRBD1
V gene: TRBV18
J gene: TRBJ1-6
clone size: NA

CDR3 protein: CASRKDRGFGGTEAFF
CDR3 DNA: TGTGCCAGCAGGAAGGACAGGGGATTCGGGGGCACTGAAGCTTTCTTT
D gene: TRBD1
V gene: TRBV28
J gene: TRBJ1-1
clone size: once

CDR3 protein: CASSPLSQPTNEQFF
CDR3 DNA: TGTGCCAGCAGCCCCCTATCCCAGCCGACAAATGAGCAGTTCTTC
D gene: NA
V gene: TRBV7-9
J gene: TRBJ2-1
clone size: once

CDR3 protein: CASSYGESYEKLFF
CDR3 DNA: TGCGCCAGCAGCTATGGGGAGAGCTATGAAAAACTGTTTTTT
D gene: NA
V gene: TRBV5-1
J gene: TRBJ1-4
clone size: NA

CDR3 protein: CASSIRGSETQYF
CDR3 DNA: TGTGCCAGTAGTATTAGGGGGAGCGAGACCCAGTACTTC
D gene: NA
V gene: TRBV19
J gene: TRBJ2-5
clone size: NA

CDR3 protein: CASSPLGGPSYEQYF
CDR3 DNA: TGTGCCAGCTCACCATTAGGGGGCCCCTCCTACGAGCAGTACTTC
D gene: TRBD1
V gene: TRBV18
J gene: TRBJ2-7
clone size: NA

CDR3 protein: CAVQPTGTFGYTF
CDR3 DNA: TGTGCCGTCCAACCGACAGGAACATTTGGCTACACCTTC
D gene: NA
V gene: TRBV6-6
J gene: TRBJ1-2
clone size: few

CDR3 protein: CASSQDWADTGSGPNSPLHF
CDR3 DNA: TGCGCCAGCAGCCAAGATTGGGCTGATACAGGGTCAGGACCCAATTCACCCCTCCACTTT
D gene: NA
V gene: TRBV4-1
J gene: TRBJ1-6
clone size: NA

CDR3 protein: CASSQAAGVLNEQFF
CDR3 DNA: TGTGCCAGCAGCCAAGCAGCGGGAGTTCTCAATGAGCAGTTCTTC
D gene: TRBD2
V gene: TRBV4-2
J gene: TRBJ2-1
clone size: NA

CDR3 protein: CASSFSRGVNGYTF
CDR3 DNA: TGTGCCAGCAGTTTCTCCAGGGGGGTCAATGGCTACACCTTC
D gene: TRBD1
V gene: TRBV27
J gene: TRBJ1-2
clone size: NA

CDR3 protein: CASSDLFGTGGDSTIRYTF
CDR3 DNA: TGTGCCAGCAGTGACCTATTCGGGACAGGAGGCGACTCAACTATTCGCTACACCTTC
D gene: TRBD1
V gene: TRBV6-1
J gene: TRBJ1-2
clone size: NA

CDR3 protein: CASTQTRGQSNYGYTF
CDR3 DNA: TGCGCCAGCACCCAAACCCGCGGACAATCCAACTATGGCTACACCTTC
D gene: NA
V gene: TRBV10-2
J gene: TRBJ1-2
clone size: NA

CDR3 protein: CASSLDAGDRYTF
CDR3 DNA: TGTGCCAGCAGCTTAGATGCAGGGGATCGCTACACCTTC
D gene: NA
V gene: TRBV11-3
J gene: TRBJ1-2
clone size: once

CDR3 protein: CASSLGRFYGYTF
CDR3 DNA: TGTGCCAGCAGTTTAGGGCGGTTCTATGGCTACACCTTC
D gene: NA
V gene: TRBV12-3/TRBV12-4
J gene: TRBJ1-2
clone size: NA

CDR3 protein: CASSAGPAVFTDTQYF
CDR3 DNA: TGTGCCAGCAGTGCCGGACCAGCGGTTTTCACAGATACGCAGTATTTT
D gene: NA
V gene: TRBV25-1
J gene: TRBJ2-3
clone size: NA

CDR3 protein: CASSRTGGGYTF
CDR3 DNA: TGTGCCAGCAGTCGGACAGGGGGTGGCTACACCTTC
D gene: TRBD1
V gene: TRBV12-3/TRBV12-4
J gene: TRBJ1-2
clone size: NA

CDR3 protein: CASSLARGGQGNQPQHF
CDR3 DNA: TGTGCCAGCAGCTTAGCGCGTGGGGGACAGGGGAATCAGCCCCAGCATTTT
D gene: TRBD1
V gene: TRBV7-9
J gene: TRBJ1-5
clone size: once